A single sample is the source of the 17 T cell receptor beta chains below, sequenced in a study of shared clonotypes between healthy human individuals. Here immunoSEQ multiplex PCR was the method, and the copy in TCRdb shows in-frame clones only, minus some. Of fewer than 1.6 million clones in the sample, just under 99% are singletons; the top ten hold 0.36%. Sequencing was carried out using naive CD4+ T cells sorted from blood. Subset noted: CD45RA+ positively selected. These receptor sequences come from a man aged 30-40 years in good health.

The chain couples TRBV5-1 to TRBJ1-4; D is possibly TRBD1 (6 bases). Germline CDR1 and CDR2: SGHRS and YFSETQ. The CDR3 runs 16 residues. The V and J ends lost 2 bases and 6 bases respectively, with 17 bases between them. The CDR3 coding sequence is TGCGCCAGCAGCTTAACAGTGACAGGAAAAGATGAAAAACTGTTTTTT. Its protein is CASSLTVTGKDEKLFF.

The V call is TRBV9, the J call TRBJ2-5; perhaps TRBD2 as D (6 bases). The germline V gene has CDR1 SGDLS and CDR2 YYNGEE. V dropped 4 bases and J dropped 9 bases, with 16 bases sitting between them. The CDR3 contains 13 residues. The CDR3 protein is CASSPSSRESQYF. CDR3 bases: TGTGCCAGCAGCCCATCGAGCCGGGAGTCCCAGTACTTC.

The chain joins TRBV19 to TRBJ2-7; D might be TRBD1 (6 bases). Trimming left V 6 bases short and J 2 bases short, with 14 bases between. Germline values: CDR1 LNHDA, CDR2 SQIVND (reference sequence). The CDR3 is 14 residues long. Here the CDR3 reads CASRATGSPYEQYF. CDR3 DNA sequence: TGTGCCAGTAGAGCGACAGGCAGCCCCTACGAGCAGTACTTC.

The chain uses TRBV6-5 and TRBJ2-5; a weak D match, TRBD1 (5 bases). Germline CDR1 reads MNHEY; CDR2 reads SVGAGI. The CDR3 is 13 amino acids. The V gene lost 9 bases and the J gene lost 7 bases, with 18 bases spanning the gap. The CDR3: CASRMDKGLTQYF. The CDR3 bases are TGTGCCAGTCGAATGGACAAGGGCTTGACCCAGTACTTC.

The CDR3 DNA is TGCGCCAGCAGCTCAGAGGGACAGGGATTCAATGAGCAGTTCTTC. Translated: CASSSEGQGFNEQFF. The chain uses TRBV5-1 and TRBJ2-1; TRBD1 agrees at 9 bases. The CDR3 has 15 amino acids. Losses at the gene ends were 3 bases for V and 6 bases for J; bases not matched to a gene: 7. Germline V gene lookup returns CDR1 SGHRS and CDR2 YFSETQ.

The CDR3 region has the DNA TGTGCCAGCGTTGTGGAGCGGAACACTGAAGCTTTCTTT. Translating gives CASVVERNTEAFF. The chain links TRBV2 to TRBJ1-1, with no clear D. The CDR3 spans 13 residues. Germline V gives CDR1 SNHLY, CDR2 FYNNEI. Between the trimmed V and J ends, which lost 8 bases and 1 base, there was a span of 11 bases.

This chain connects TRBV6-1 to TRBJ2-6; weak D call: TRBD1 (6 bases). This CDR3 has 15 amino acids. Looked up from germline, CDR1 is MNHNS and CDR2 is SASEGT. V was trimmed by 5 bases and J by 2 bases, leaving 10 bases between them. The CDR3: CASSSQGPGANVLTF. CDR3 DNA sequence: TGTGCCAGCAGTTCACAGGGTCCTGGGGCCAACGTCCTGACTTTC.

The chain carries TRBV5-4 and TRBJ2-4; TRBD1 is a possible D gene (5 bases). Trimming took off 4 bases at V and 0 bases at J, with 11 bases between the two ends. This CDR3 is built from 15 residues. In germline, CDR1 is SGHNT, CDR2 YYREEE (reference sequence). In DNA form, the CDR3 reads TGTGCCAGCAGCGAAGGACAACTAGCCAAAAACATTCAGTACTTC. Amino acid sequence: CASSEGQLAKNIQYF.

J is TRBJ2-2 and V is TRBV5-1; 9 bases are shared with TRBD1. The junction had 7 bases not matched to a gene; V was cut back by 3 bases and J by 1 base. Germline V gene lookup returns CDR1 SGHRS and CDR2 YFSETQ. The CDR3 is 17 amino acids. CDR3 DNA sequence: TGCGCCAGCAGCTGGAGCGGGACAGGGCGGAACACCGGGGAGCTGTTTTTT. Its translation is CASSWSGTGRNTGELFF.

The rearrangement uses TRBV28 and TRBJ1-5; 9 positions match TRBD1. This CDR3 has 15 amino acids. CDR1 and CDR2 (germline): MDHEN, SYDVKM. With 5 bases clipped from V and 7 bases from J, the junction kept 9 bases outside the gene matches. The CDR3 sequence: CASSPGQGFMQPQHF. CDR3 bases: TGTGCCAGCAGTCCGGGACAGGGATTTATGCAGCCCCAGCATTTT.

The table lists this clone with a count of one. The J gene is TRBJ1-2, the V gene TRBV11-3, with 7 bases identical to TRBD1. The CDR3 has 16 residues. Trimming at V came to 1 base and at J to 1 base, leaving 6 bases not matched to a gene. CDR1 is SGHNT and CDR2 is YENEEA in the germline V gene. CDR3 region: CASSLGGTDYNYGYTF. CDR3 DNA: TGTGCCAGCAGCTTAGGAGGGACAGACTATAACTATGGCTACACCTTC.

As to this clone: The identical CDR3 is also encoded by other nucleotide sequences in the sample. The chain recombines TRBV5-4 with TRBJ2-5, with a weak D call TRBD2 (5 bases). The germline V gene encodes CDR1 SGHNT and CDR2 YYREEE (reference sequence). The CDR3 is 12 amino acids. V lost 7 bases and J 4 bases, leaving 11 bases between the germline ends. CDR3 in DNA: TGTGCCAGCTCCTTCCGGGGAGAGACCCAGTACTTC. Translated: CASSFRGETQYF.

On this clone itself: The junction departs from the called germline gene at one end, perhaps through a read error. The chain joins TRBV7-7 to TRBJ2-1; TRBD2 matches at 14 bases. CDR1 is SSHAT, CDR2 FNYEAQ, per germline (reference sequence). The CDR3 has 16 amino acids. The chain's CDR3 is CASSLETSGRGNEQFF. Written as DNA, the CDR3 is TGTGCTAGCAGCTTGGAGACTAGCGGGAGGGGGAATGAGCAGTTCTTC.

The V call is TRBV5-1, the J call TRBJ1-2; weak D call: TRBD1 (6 bases). The CDR3 consists of 13 residues. Germline V gene lookup returns CDR1 SGHRS and CDR2 YFSETQ. The germline V and J ends were trimmed by 4 bases and 6 bases, with 13 bases remaining between them. CDR3 residues: CASSETGIHGYTF. CDR3 bases: TGCGCCAGCAGCGAAACAGGGATTCATGGCTACACCTTC.

This clone was seen just once. This sequence joins TRBV5-4 and TRBJ2-7, with 8 bases identical to TRBD1. The CDR3 spans 15 residues. The V and J ends lost 1 base and 6 bases, in that order; junction bases with no gene match: 9. Germline V gene lookup returns CDR1 SGHNT and CDR2 YYREEE (reference sequence). DNA of the CDR3: TGTGCCAGCAGCTTGTCGGGACAGGCCAGTGGCGAGCAGTACTTC. This sequence encodes CASSLSGQASGEQYF.

The chain recombines TRBV7-6 with TRBJ2-3; 12 nucleotides line up with TRBD2. V was pared by 4 bases and J by 1 base, with 6 bases of the junction left unmatched. CDR1 is SGHVS and CDR2 is FNYEAQ in the germline V gene. The CDR3 has 17 amino acids. The CDR3 sequence: CASSWRLAGVGTDTQYF. As DNA, the CDR3 is TGTGCCAGCAGCTGGAGACTAGCGGGAGTTGGCACAGATACGCAGTATTTT.

The rearrangement uses TRBV12-5 and TRBJ2-1; unclear D gene. Germline-derived CDR1 and CDR2 are LGHNT and FRNRAP. CDR3 length: 15 residues. Between the trimmed V and J ends, which lost 1 base and 2 bases, there was a span of 9 bases. The CDR3 sequence: CASGLEQYPYNEQFF. The CDR3 region has the DNA TGTGCTAGTGGTTTGGAACAGTACCCCTACAATGAGCAGTTCTTC.